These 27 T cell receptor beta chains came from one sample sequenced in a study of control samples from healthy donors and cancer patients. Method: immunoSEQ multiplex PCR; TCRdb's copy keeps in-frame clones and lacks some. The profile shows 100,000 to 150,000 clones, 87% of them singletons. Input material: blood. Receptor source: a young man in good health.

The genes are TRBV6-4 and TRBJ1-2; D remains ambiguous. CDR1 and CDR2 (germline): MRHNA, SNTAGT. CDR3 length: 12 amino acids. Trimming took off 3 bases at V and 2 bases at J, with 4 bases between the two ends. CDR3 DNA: TGTGCCAGCAGTGAAAGGAACTATGGCTACACCTTC. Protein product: CASSERNYGYTF.

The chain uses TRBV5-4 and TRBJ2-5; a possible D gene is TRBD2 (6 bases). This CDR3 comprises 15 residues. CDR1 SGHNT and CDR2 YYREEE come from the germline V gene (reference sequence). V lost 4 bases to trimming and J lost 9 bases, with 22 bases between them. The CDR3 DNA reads TGTGCCAGCAGCCTCGCTAAGGGACTTCCTTGGGCCCAGTACTTC. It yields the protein CASSLAKGLPWAQYF.

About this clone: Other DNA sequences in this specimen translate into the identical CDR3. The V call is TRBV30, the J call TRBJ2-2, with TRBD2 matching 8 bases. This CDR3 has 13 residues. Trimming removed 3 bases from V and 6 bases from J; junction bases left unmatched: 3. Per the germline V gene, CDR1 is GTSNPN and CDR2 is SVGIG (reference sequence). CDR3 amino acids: CAWSGGGPGELFF. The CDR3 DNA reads TGTGCCTGGAGCGGGGGGGGTCCCGGGGAGCTGTTTTTT. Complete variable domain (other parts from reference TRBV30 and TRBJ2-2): SQTIHQWPATLVQPVGSPLSLECTVEGTSNPNLYWYRQAAGRGLQLLFYSVGIGQISSEVPQNLSASRPQDRQFILSSKKLLLSDSGFYLCAWSGGGPGELFFGEGSRLTVL.

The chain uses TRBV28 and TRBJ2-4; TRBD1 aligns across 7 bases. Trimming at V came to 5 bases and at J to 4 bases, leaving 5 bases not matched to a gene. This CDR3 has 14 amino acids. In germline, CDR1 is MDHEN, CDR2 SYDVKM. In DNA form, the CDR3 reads TGTGCCAGCAGTGGACGACAGGGAAAAAACATTCAGTACTTC. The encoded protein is CASSGRQGKNIQYF.

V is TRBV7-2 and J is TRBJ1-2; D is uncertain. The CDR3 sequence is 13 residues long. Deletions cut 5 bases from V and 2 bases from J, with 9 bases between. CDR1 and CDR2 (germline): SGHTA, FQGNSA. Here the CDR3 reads CASSPRENYGYTF. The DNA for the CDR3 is TGTGCCAGCAGCCCACGCGAAAACTATGGCTACACCTTC. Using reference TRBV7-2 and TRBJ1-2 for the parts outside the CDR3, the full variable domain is GAGVSQSPSNKVTEKGKDVELRCDPISGHTALYWYRQSLGQGLEFLIYFQGNSAPDKSGLPSDRFSAERTGGSVSTLTIQRTQQEDSAVYLCASSPRENYGYTFGSGTRLTVV.

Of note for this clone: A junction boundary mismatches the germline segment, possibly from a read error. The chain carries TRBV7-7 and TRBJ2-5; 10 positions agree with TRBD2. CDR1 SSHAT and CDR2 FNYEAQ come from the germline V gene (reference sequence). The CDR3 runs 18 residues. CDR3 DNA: TGTGCTAGCAGCTTAGGAGGCCCGGGACTAGCGAGCCAAGAGACCCAGTACTTC. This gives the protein CASSLGGPGLASQETQYF.

The CDR3 here is CASSPNDRLPSPLHF. The CDR3 DNA follows: TGTGCCAGCAGCCCAAACGACAGGTTACCTTCACCCCTCCACTTT. The chain carries TRBV7-9 and TRBJ1-6, with D possibly matching TRBD1 (6 bases). The CDR3 sequence is 15 residues long. V lost 5 bases, J lost 9 bases, and 17 bases lay in between. Germline assignment: CDR1 SEHNR and CDR2 FQNEAQ (reference sequence).

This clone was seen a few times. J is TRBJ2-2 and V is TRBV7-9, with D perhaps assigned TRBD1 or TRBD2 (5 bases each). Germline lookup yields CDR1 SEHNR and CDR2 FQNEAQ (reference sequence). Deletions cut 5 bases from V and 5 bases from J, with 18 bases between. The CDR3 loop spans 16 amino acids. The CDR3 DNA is TGTGCCAGCAGCACGGGACCTCGGGGCCAAACCGGGGAGCTGTTTTTT. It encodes CASSTGPRGQTGELFF.

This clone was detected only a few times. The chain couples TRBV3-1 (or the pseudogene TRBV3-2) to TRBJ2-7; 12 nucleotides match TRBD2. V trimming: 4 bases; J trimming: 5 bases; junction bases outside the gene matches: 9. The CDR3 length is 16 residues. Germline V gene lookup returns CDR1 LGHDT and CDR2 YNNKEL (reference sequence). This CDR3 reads CASSRIRLAGDNEQYF. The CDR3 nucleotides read TGTGCCAGCAGCCGGATTCGACTAGCGGGAGACAACGAGCAGTACTTC.

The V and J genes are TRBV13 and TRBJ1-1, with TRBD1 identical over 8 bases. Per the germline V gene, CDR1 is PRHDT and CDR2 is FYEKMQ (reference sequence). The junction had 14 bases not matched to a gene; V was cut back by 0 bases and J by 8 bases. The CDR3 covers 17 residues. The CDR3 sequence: CASSLGSRGRGGFEAFF. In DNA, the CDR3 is TGTGCCAGCAGCTTAGGATCCAGGGGGCGGGGGGGATTCGAAGCTTTCTTT.

The DNA for the CDR3 is TGTGCCTGGACGACAGCGCACTCTGGAAACACCATATATTTT. Encoded protein: CAWTTAHSGNTIYF. V is TRBV30 and J is TRBJ1-3, with a tentative D call TRBD1 (5 bases). Germline loops: CDR1 GTSNPN, CDR2 SVGIG (reference sequence). Trimming took 4 bases from V and 0 from J, leaving 10 bases between them. The CDR3 sequence is 14 residues long. Full variable domain (rest looked up from reference TRBV30 and TRBJ1-3): SQTIHQWPATLVQPVGSPLSLECTVEGTSNPNLYWYRQAAGRGLQLLFYSVGIGQISSEVPQNLSASRPQDRQFILSSKKLLLSDSGFYLCAWTTAHSGNTIYFGEGSWLTVV.

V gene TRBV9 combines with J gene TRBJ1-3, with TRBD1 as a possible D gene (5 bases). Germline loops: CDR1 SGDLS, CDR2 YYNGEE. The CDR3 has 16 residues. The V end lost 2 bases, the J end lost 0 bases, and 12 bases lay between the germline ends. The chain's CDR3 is CASSVVGTPSGNTIYF. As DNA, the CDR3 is TGTGCCAGCAGCGTCGTTGGGACCCCCTCTGGAAACACCATATATTTT. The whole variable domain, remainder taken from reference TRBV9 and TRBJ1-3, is DSGVTQTPKHLITATGQRVTLRCSPRSGDLSVYWYQQSLDQGLQFLIQYYNGEERAKGNILERFSAQQFPDLHSELNLSSLELGDSALYFCASSVVGTPSGNTIYFGEGSWLTVV.

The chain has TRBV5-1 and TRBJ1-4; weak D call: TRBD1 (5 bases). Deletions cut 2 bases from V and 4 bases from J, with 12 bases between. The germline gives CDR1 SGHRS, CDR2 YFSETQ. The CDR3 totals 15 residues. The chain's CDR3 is CASSFQGQNNEKLFF. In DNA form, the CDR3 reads TGCGCCAGCAGCTTCCAGGGTCAGAATAATGAAAAACTGTTTTTT.

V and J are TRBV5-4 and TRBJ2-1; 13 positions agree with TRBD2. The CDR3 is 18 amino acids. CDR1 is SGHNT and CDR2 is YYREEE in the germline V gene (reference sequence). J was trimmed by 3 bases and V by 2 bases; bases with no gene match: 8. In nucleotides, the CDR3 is TGTGCCAGCAGCTTAGGGACTAGCGGGGAACCCAGCTACAATGAGCAGTTCTTC. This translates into CASSLGTSGEPSYNEQFF.

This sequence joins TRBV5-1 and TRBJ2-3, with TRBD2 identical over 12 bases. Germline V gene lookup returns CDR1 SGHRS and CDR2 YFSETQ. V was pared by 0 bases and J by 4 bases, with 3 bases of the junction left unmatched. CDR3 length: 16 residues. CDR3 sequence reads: CASSLGTSGTPDTQYF. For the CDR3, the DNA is TGCGCCAGCAGCTTGGGGACTAGCGGGACCCCAGATACGCAGTATTTT.

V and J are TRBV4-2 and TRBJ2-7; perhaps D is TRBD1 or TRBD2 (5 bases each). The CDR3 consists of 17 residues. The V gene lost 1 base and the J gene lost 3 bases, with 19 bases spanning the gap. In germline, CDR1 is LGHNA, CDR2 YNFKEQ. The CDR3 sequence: CASSQGIQRGANYEQYF. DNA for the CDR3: TGTGCCAGCAGCCAAGGGATCCAGAGGGGCGCAAACTACGAGCAGTACTTC.

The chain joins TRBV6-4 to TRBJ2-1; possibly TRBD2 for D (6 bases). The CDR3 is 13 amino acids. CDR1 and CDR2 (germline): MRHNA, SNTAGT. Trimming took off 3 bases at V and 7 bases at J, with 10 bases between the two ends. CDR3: CASSELAENEQFF. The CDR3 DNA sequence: TGTGCCAGCAGTGAACTAGCTGAGAATGAGCAGTTCTTC.

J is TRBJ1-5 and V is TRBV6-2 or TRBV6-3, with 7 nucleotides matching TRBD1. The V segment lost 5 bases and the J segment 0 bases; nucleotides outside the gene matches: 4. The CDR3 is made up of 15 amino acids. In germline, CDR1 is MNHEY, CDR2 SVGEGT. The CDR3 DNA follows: TGTGCCAGCAGTCAACAGGGGTCTAGCAATCAGCCCCAGCATTTT. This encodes CASSQQGSSNQPQHF.

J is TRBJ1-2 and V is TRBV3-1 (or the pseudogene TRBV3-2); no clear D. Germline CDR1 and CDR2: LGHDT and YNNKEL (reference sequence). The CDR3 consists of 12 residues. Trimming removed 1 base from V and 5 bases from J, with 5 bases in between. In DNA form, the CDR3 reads TGTGCCAGCAGCCAAGGTGGATATGGCTACACCTTC. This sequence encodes CASSQGGYGYTF.

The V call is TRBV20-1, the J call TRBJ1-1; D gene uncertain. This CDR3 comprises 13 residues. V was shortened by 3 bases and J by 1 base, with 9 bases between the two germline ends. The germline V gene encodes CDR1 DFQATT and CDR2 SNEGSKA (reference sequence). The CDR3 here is CSASGRGNTEAFF. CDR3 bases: TGCAGTGCTAGTGGGCGGGGGAACACTGAAGCTTTCTTT.

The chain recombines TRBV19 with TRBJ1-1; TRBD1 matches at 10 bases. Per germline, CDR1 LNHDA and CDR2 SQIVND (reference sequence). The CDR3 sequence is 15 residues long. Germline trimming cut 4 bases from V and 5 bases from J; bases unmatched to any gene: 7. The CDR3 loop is CASSTDRGYGTEAFF. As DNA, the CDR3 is TGTGCCAGTAGTACGGACAGGGGGTATGGGACTGAAGCTTTCTTT.

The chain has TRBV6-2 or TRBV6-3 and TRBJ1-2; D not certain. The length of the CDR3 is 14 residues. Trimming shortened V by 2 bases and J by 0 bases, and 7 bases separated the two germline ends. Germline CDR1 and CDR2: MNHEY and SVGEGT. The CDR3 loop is CASSYGQTNYGYTF. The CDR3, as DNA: TGTGCCAGCAGTTACGGGCAGACTAACTATGGCTACACCTTC.

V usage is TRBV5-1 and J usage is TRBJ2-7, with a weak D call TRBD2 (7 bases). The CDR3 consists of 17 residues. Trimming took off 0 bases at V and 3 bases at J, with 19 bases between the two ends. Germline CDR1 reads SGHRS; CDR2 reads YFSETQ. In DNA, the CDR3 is TGCGCCAGCAGCTTGGCCGGGGGAATGGGGGGGCTCTACGAGCAGTACTTC. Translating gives CASSLAGGMGGLYEQYF.

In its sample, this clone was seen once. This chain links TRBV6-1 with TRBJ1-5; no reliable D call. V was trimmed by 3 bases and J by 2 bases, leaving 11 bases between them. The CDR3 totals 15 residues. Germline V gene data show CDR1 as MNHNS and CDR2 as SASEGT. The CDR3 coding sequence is TGTGCCAGCAGTGATTTACTATGGGGCAATCAGCCCCAGCATTTT. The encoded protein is CASSDLLWGNQPQHF.

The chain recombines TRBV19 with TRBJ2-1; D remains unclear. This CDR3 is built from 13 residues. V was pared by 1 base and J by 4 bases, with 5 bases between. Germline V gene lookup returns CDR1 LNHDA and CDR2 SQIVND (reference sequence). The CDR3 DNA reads TGTGCCAGTAGTATAGGAAGTTACAATGAGCAGTTCTTC. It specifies CASSIGSYNEQFF.

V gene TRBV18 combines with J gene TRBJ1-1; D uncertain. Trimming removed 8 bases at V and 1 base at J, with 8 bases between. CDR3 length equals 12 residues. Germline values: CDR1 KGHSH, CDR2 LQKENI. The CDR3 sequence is CASHETNTEAFF. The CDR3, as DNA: TGTGCCAGCCACGAGACGAACACTGAAGCTTTCTTT.

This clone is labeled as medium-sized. The CDR3: CASGSGFMNTEAFF. The CDR3 nucleotides read TGTGCCAGCGGATCAGGCTTCATGAACACTGAAGCTTTCTTT. The rearrangement uses TRBV21-1 and TRBJ1-1; the table's TRBD1 call for D was not verified on the DNA. TRBV21-1 is recorded as a pseudogene. This CDR3 is 14 amino acids long.